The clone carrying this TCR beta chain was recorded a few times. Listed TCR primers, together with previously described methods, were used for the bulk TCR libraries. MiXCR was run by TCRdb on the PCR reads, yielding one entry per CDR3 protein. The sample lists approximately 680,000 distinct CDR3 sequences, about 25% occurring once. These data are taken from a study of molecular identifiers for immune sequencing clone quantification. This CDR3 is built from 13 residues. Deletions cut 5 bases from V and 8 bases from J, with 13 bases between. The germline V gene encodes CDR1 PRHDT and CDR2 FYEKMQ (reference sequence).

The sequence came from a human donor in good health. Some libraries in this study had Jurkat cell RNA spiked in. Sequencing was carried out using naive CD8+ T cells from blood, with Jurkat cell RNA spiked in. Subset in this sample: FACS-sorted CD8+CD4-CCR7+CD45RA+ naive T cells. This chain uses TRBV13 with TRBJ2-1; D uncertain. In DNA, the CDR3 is TGTGCCAGCAGCCCTCAGGTCATGGATGAGCAGTTCTTC. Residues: CASSPQVMDEQFF.